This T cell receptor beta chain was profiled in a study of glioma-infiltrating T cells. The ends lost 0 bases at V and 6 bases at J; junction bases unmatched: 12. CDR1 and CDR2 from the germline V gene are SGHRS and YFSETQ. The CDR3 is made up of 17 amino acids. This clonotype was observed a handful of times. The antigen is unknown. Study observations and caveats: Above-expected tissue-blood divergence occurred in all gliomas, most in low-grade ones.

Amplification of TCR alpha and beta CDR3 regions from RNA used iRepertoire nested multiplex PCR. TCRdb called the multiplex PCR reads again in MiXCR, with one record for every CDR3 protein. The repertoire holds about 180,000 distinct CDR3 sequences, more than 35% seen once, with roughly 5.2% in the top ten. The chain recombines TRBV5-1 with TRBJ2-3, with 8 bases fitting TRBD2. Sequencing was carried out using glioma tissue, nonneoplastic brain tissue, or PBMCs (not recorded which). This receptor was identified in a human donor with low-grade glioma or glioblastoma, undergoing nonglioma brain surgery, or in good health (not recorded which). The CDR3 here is CASSLGFSSGIHDTQYF. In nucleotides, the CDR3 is TGCGCCAGCAGCTTGGGTTTCAGTAGCGGGATACACGATACGCAGTATTTT.